Listed here are 4 T cell receptor beta chains from one sample, sequenced in a study of blood T cell repertoires in COVID-19. The assay was immunoSEQ multiplex PCR, and TCRdb's table has in-frame clones only and misses some. Of some 110,000 clones listed, roughly 80% are singletons. The specimen sequenced was peripheral blood. These TCRs come from a man aged 65 to 85 with acute or convalescent COVID-19.

The V call is TRBV4-3, the J call TRBJ2-5; TRBD1 is a possible D gene (6 bases). The CDR3 has 15 amino acids. V was trimmed by 2 bases and J by 5 bases, leaving 15 bases between them. The germline V gene encodes CDR1 LGHNA and CDR2 YSLEER. CDR3 coding DNA: TGCGCCAGCAGCCAAAACCCGGGGACATTGGAGACCCAGTACTTC. Its translation is CASSQNPGTLETQYF.

The chain links TRBV29-1 to TRBJ2-3; 7 bases match TRBD2. The CDR3 totals 13 residues. The germline V gene has CDR1 SQVTM and CDR2 ANQGSEA. V lost 8 bases, J lost 6 bases, and 11 bases stayed unmatched. The CDR3: CSNRAPGGDTQYF. The CDR3 DNA is TGCAGCAACCGGGCCCCGGGAGGTGATACGCAGTATTTT.

The chain employs TRBV6-5 and TRBJ1-2; TRBD1 agrees at 9 bases. Trimming took 7 bases from V and 7 from J; bases not matched to a gene: 13. The CDR3 covers 15 residues. Germline V gene lookup returns CDR1 MNHEY and CDR2 SVGAGI. This CDR3 reads CASTPQQGALGGYTF. CDR3 bases: TGTGCCAGCACCCCACAACAGGGGGCCCTCGGTGGCTACACCTTC.

The chain is built from TRBV6-5 and TRBJ2-2; TRBD1 agrees at 7 bases. The CDR3 runs to 15 residues. V lost 6 bases and J lost 0; bases outside the gene matches: 4. Germline lookup yields CDR1 MNHEY and CDR2 SVGAGI. CDR3 nucleotide sequence: TGTGCCAGCAGCCACGGGACAGCGAACACCGGGGAGCTGTTTTTT. Translating gives CASSHGTANTGELFF.